Below, 31 T cell receptor beta chains from the same sample are listed, as sequenced in a study of patients and donors after allogeneic stem cell transplantation. TCRdb ran MiXCR on the RT-PCR reads and lists one entry per CDR3 protein. The sample records 90,000 to 120,000 distinct CDR3 sequences, around 38% being singletons. The sequencing sample was made of blood, either unsorted or a sorted T cell fraction (not recorded which). Receptors originate from a human donor who was either an allogeneic HSCT recipient or a stem cell or donor lymphocyte infusion donor (not recorded which). It is not recorded whose cells these are; they may come from a transplant donor.

J is TRBJ2-2 and V is TRBV4-3, with a possible D match to TRBD2 (6 bases). Germline V gene sequence: CDR1 LGHNA, CDR2 YSLEER. Trimming cost V 3 bases and J 6 bases, with 17 bases left between them. The CDR3 extends over 16 amino acids. The CDR3, as DNA: TGCGCCAGCAGCCACCCATCGACCGGACTACCCGGGGAGCTGTTTTTT. This gives the protein CASSHPSTGLPGELFF.

The chain employs TRBV5-1 and TRBJ2-1; TRBD1 matches at 7 bases. This CDR3 has 14 residues. CDR1 and CDR2 from the germline V gene are SGHRS and YFSETQ. The trim removed 7 bases at V and 2 bases at J, leaving 6 bases unmatched. The CDR3 protein is CASYKGQAYNEQFF. CDR3 DNA sequence: TGCGCCAGCTACAAAGGACAGGCCTACAATGAGCAGTTCTTC.

V and J are TRBV7-2 and TRBJ1-2; D might be TRBD1 (6 bases). Between the trimmed V and J ends, which lost 7 bases and 5 bases, there was a span of 20 bases. The CDR3 consists of 15 residues. Germline CDR1 and CDR2: SGHTA and FQGNSA. The CDR3 coding sequence is TGTGCCAGCACCCTAAAGGAGAGGGGGATGTATGGCTACACCTTC. Translating gives CASTLKERGMYGYTF.

The chain joins TRBV29-1 to TRBJ2-3; D is perhaps TRBD1 or TRBD2 (5 bases each). The V and J ends lost 4 bases and 5 bases respectively, with 10 bases between them. Germline V gene data show CDR1 as SQVTM and CDR2 as ANQGSEA. The CDR3 has 12 amino acids. In nucleotides, the CDR3 is TGCAGCGTTGGTCGGGGCCAAGATACGCAGTATTTT. This sequence encodes CSVGRGQDTQYF.

The rearrangement joins TRBV25-1 to TRBJ2-1, with D unresolved. There are 15 residues in the CDR3. The germline gives CDR1 MGHDK, CDR2 SYGVNS. V gave up 2 bases and J gave up 0 bases, with 8 bases separating them. The CDR3 sequence is CASSEDLSSYNEQFF. The CDR3 bases are TGTGCCAGCAGTGAAGACCTGAGCTCCTACAATGAGCAGTTCTTC. Looking up the rest from reference TRBV25-1 and TRBJ2-1 gives the full variable domain: EADIYQTPRYLVIGTGKKITLECSQTMGHDKMYWYQQDPGMELHLIHYSYGVNSTEKGDLSSESTVSRIRTEHFPLTLESARPSHTSQYLCASSEDLSSYNEQFFGPGTRLTVL.

The V and J genes are TRBV6-5 and TRBJ1-5, with D unclear. This CDR3 has 14 amino acids. V was shortened by 11 bases and J by 3 bases, with 17 bases between the two germline ends. Germline V gene data show CDR1 as MNHEY and CDR2 as SVGAGI. CDR3 sequence: CACGGLQSNQPQHF. The CDR3 nucleotides are TGTGCCTGCGGTGGACTCCAGTCCAATCAGCCCCAGCATTTT.

This chain links TRBV7-8 with TRBJ2-1, with 10 bases identical to TRBD2. The CDR3 has 15 amino acids. V trimming: 5 bases; J trimming: 7 bases; junction bases outside the gene matches: 8. The germline V gene has CDR1 SGHVS and CDR2 FQNEAQ. The CDR3 sequence: CASSPSGSGGNEQFF. CDR3 sequence (DNA): TGTGCCAGCAGCCCTAGCGGGAGTGGAGGGAATGAGCAGTTCTTC.

The chain carries TRBV2 and TRBJ2-2, with D possibly matching TRBD1 (6 bases). This CDR3 comprises 16 residues. V shed 5 bases and J shed 5 bases, with 18 bases lying between them. The germline gives CDR1 SNHLY, CDR2 FYNNEI. This CDR3 is CASSPRTALRTGELFF. The CDR3, as DNA: TGTGCCAGCAGTCCTCGGACAGCGTTAAGGACCGGGGAGCTGTTTTTT.

At least ten counts were recorded for this clonotype. The chain has TRBV10-3 and TRBJ1-1, with no clear D. Germline V gives CDR1 ENHRY, CDR2 SYGVKD. This CDR3 contains 13 residues. Trimming removed 4 bases at V and 1 base at J, with 7 bases between. This CDR3 reads CAISGYGNTEAFF. CDR3 sequence (DNA): TGTGCCATCAGTGGATATGGGAACACTGAAGCTTTCTTT.

V usage is TRBV12-3 or TRBV12-4 and J usage is TRBJ1-5; D is perhaps TRBD1 (6 bases). Deletions cut 6 bases from V and 5 bases from J, with 14 bases between. The CDR3 contains 14 residues. CDR3 DNA: TGTGCCAGCAGCCCAAAACAGGGAGATCAGCCCCAGCATTTT. Translation: CASSPKQGDQPQHF.

The chain is built from TRBV29-1 and TRBJ2-5; D is ambiguous. Trimming took 3 bases from V and 1 from J, leaving 6 bases between them. The CDR3 length is 12 residues. Germline V lookup: CDR1 SQVTM, CDR2 ANQGSEA. CDR3: CSVDMLQETQYF. CDR3 nucleotide sequence: TGCAGCGTTGATATGCTCCAAGAGACCCAGTACTTC.

This clonotype has a handful of counts. The chain combines TRBV6-6 with TRBJ1-5; D remains unclear. V gave up 3 bases and J gave up 5 bases, with 11 bases separating them. The CDR3 length is 14 residues. CDR1 and CDR2 (germline): MNHNY, SVGAGI (reference sequence). CDR3 in amino acids: CASSYSEGDQPQHF. The CDR3 nucleotides are TGTGCCAGCAGTTATAGCGAAGGAGATCAGCCCCAGCATTTT.

The chain links TRBV28 to TRBJ2-7; no clear D gene. V was trimmed by 6 bases and J by 3 bases, leaving 18 bases between them. The CDR3 runs to 15 residues. Germline V CDR1 and CDR2: MDHEN, SYDVKM. CDR3 amino acids: CASSRRLPAHYEQYF. The DNA for the CDR3 is TGTGCCAGCAGCCGAAGACTCCCGGCCCACTACGAGCAGTACTTC.

This clonotype was seen a handful of times. This chain joins TRBV12-3 or TRBV12-4 and TRBJ2-2, with D possibly matching TRBD2 (6 bases). The CDR3 loop spans 13 amino acids. Trimming pared 6 bases from V and 7 bases from J, leaving 12 bases between. The CDR3 region is CASRPRESGELFF. The DNA of the CDR3 is TGTGCCAGCAGGCCTCGGGAGAGCGGGGAGCTGTTTTTT.

There are a few counts of this clonotype. The rearrangement uses TRBV27 and TRBJ2-5; D gene ambiguous. Germline assignment: CDR1 MNHEY and CDR2 SMNVEV (reference sequence). Trimming cost V 6 bases and J 1 base, with 6 bases left between them. The CDR3 is made up of 12 amino acids. CDR3 sequence: CASRDLQETQYF. In nucleotides, the CDR3 is TGTGCCAGCAGAGACCTCCAAGAGACCCAGTACTTC.

The rearrangement joins TRBV10-3 to TRBJ2-7, with 9 bases aligning to TRBD2. The CDR3 is made up of 19 amino acids. Germline-derived CDR1 and CDR2 are ENHRY and SYGVKD. After removal of 4 bases from V and 7 bases from J, the junction contained 23 bases not matched to a gene. This CDR3 reads CAISAIPPLSGSQSREQYF. The CDR3 nucleotides are TGTGCCATCAGTGCTATTCCCCCCCTTAGCGGGAGCCAGAGTAGAGAGCAGTACTTC.

This clonotype was picked up a small number of times. The rearrangement joins TRBV27 to TRBJ1-5, with D tentatively TRBD1 (5 bases). CDR3 length: 15 amino acids. V lost 6 bases and J 0 bases, leaving 12 bases between the germline ends. Germline V gives CDR1 MNHEY, CDR2 SMNVEV (reference sequence). The CDR3 spells CASRYRGNSNQPQHF. In DNA, the CDR3 is TGTGCCAGCAGATACCGGGGGAATAGCAATCAGCCCCAGCATTTT.

This clonotype came up many times. The gene calls are TRBV29-1 and TRBJ1-2; D is unclear. The germline V gene has CDR1 SQVTM and CDR2 ANQGSEA. The CDR3 consists of 12 residues. Deletions cut 8 bases from V and 3 bases from J, with 13 bases between. CDR3 loop: CSTPGGDYGYTF. CDR3 DNA sequence: TGCAGCACTCCGGGAGGAGACTATGGCTACACCTTC.

This clonotype was recorded many times. The J gene is TRBJ1-2, the V gene TRBV6-5; 12 bases are a match to TRBD1. The CDR3 contains 16 residues. J gave up 4 bases and V 2 bases, and 5 bases lay outside the gene matches. CDR1 is MNHEY, CDR2 SVGAGI, per germline. CDR3 loop: CASSYTGTGGLYGYTF. DNA of the CDR3: TGTGCCAGCAGTTACACCGGGACAGGGGGCCTCTATGGCTACACCTTC.

CDR3 amino acids: CSASPRHEQYF. CDR3 sequence (DNA): TGCAGTGCTAGCCCTAGACACGAGCAGTACTTC. V usage is TRBV20-1 and J usage is TRBJ2-7; D call uncertain. V was cut by 3 bases and J by 5 bases, with 8 bases left in between. The CDR3 is 11 amino acids. The germline CDR1 and CDR2 sequences are DFQATT and SNEGSKA (reference sequence).

This chain links TRBV6-2 or TRBV6-3 with TRBJ2-7, with D unresolved. Germline lookup yields CDR1 MNHEY and CDR2 SVGEGT. The V and J ends lost 6 bases and 3 bases respectively, with 18 bases between them. CDR3 size: 15 residues. The CDR3 DNA reads as TGTGCCAGCAGACATCCGGAACAGACTGGCTACGAGCAGTACTTC. Translating gives CASRHPEQTGYEQYF.

The gene calls are TRBV28 and TRBJ2-5, with 8 positions matching TRBD1. Trimming cost V 5 bases and J 2 bases; bases outside gene matches: 7. Per germline, CDR1 MDHEN and CDR2 SYDVKM. The CDR3 covers 15 residues. The CDR3 region is CASSPWGQEQETQYF. CDR3 DNA: TGTGCCAGCAGTCCGTGGGGACAGGAACAAGAGACCCAGTACTTC.

The table lists this clonotype with a few counts. The V gene is TRBV20-1, the J gene TRBJ1-2; D not resolved. The ends were cut back, 3 bases at V and 5 bases at J, with 16 bases in the middle. CDR3 length: 14 residues. Germline CDR1 and CDR2: DFQATT and SNEGSKA (reference sequence). For the CDR3, the DNA is TGCAGTGCTAGGGGTCGTGGAGGGCCTTATGGCTACACCTTC. It specifies CSARGRGGPYGYTF.

The chain carries TRBV5-4 and TRBJ1-3; D gene unclear. In germline, CDR1 is SGHNT, CDR2 YYREEE (reference sequence). Trimming shortened V by 1 base and J by 0 bases, and 8 bases separated the two germline ends. This CDR3 comprises 15 residues. DNA of the CDR3: TGTGCCAGCAGCTTGTCATCAGCCTCTGGAAACACCATATATTTT. Its protein product is CASSLSSASGNTIYF.

The V call is TRBV29-1, the J call TRBJ2-5; tentative D call: TRBD1 (6 bases). The CDR3 sequence is 13 residues long. Per germline, CDR1 SQVTM and CDR2 ANQGSEA. V was shortened by 6 bases and J by 3 bases, with 14 bases between the two germline ends. The CDR3 region has the DNA TGCAGCGTCCTGACAGGTTGGGAAGAGACCCAGTACTTC. Translation gives CSVLTGWEETQYF.

This clonotype came up a few times. The rearrangement uses TRBV20-1 and TRBJ2-3; the match to TRBD2 covers 9 bases. The CDR3 extends over 14 amino acids. Looked up from germline, CDR1 is DFQATT and CDR2 is SNEGSKA (reference sequence). V lost 4 bases, J lost 3 bases, and 5 bases stayed unmatched. In DNA, the CDR3 is TGCAGTGCTACAATAGCGGGAGCGACAGATACGCAGTATTTT. It specifies CSATIAGATDTQYF.

J is TRBJ1-6 and V is TRBV6-5; no clear D. This CDR3 spans 13 amino acids. Germline CDR1 and CDR2: MNHEY and SVGAGI. V dropped 0 bases and J dropped 12 bases, with 9 bases sitting between them. CDR3 DNA: TGTGCCAGCAGTTACTCGAGGATAATACCCCTCCACTTT. Protein sequence: CASSYSRIIPLHF.

The count of this clonotype is one. The chain employs TRBV7-2 and TRBJ1-1; TRBD1 agrees at 7 bases. CDR1 and CDR2 from the germline V gene are SGHTA and FQGNSA. This CDR3 has 15 amino acids. V lost 6 bases, J lost 4 bases, and 11 bases stayed unmatched. The CDR3 region has the DNA TGTGCCAGCAGTTATACGTACAGGGGCGGCACTGAAGCTTTCTTT. Its protein is CASSYTYRGGTEAFF.

This clonotype was found a few times. The rearrangement links TRBV27 to TRBJ1-5; possibly TRBD1 for D (6 bases). The CDR3 is made up of 12 amino acids. V was shortened by 5 bases and J by 5 bases, with 7 bases between the two germline ends. Looked up from germline, CDR1 is MNHEY and CDR2 is SMNVEV (reference sequence). Written as DNA, the CDR3 is TGTGCCAGCAGTACAGGGTATCAGCCCCAGCATTTT. This sequence encodes CASSTGYQPQHF.

CDR3 sequence: CASSQEMAGPYEQYF. DNA for the CDR3: TGTGCCAGCAGCCAAGAGATGGCGGGCCCCTACGAGCAGTACTTC. V and J are TRBV4-2 and TRBJ2-7, with D possibly matching TRBD2 (5 bases). Trimming removed 0 bases at V and 2 bases at J, with 11 bases between. In germline, CDR1 is LGHNA, CDR2 YNFKEQ. CDR3 length equals 15 residues.

This chain joins TRBV15 and TRBJ2-7, with TRBD2 identical over 7 bases. J lost 0 bases, V lost 1 base, and 9 bases had no gene match. CDR3 size: 17 residues. Germline CDR1 is LNHNV and CDR2 is YYDKDF (reference sequence). The CDR3 loop is CATSRGLGGSLSYEQYF. The CDR3 DNA reads TGTGCCACCAGCAGAGGGCTAGGCGGGAGTCTCTCCTACGAGCAGTACTTC.